This T cell receptor beta chain comes out of a study of T cell responses to AZD1222 COVID-19 vaccine. Sequencing used immunoSEQ multiplex PCR; TCRdb keeps in-frame clones, though not all of them. The table includes around 110,000 clones, under 90% detected once. In the case of this clone: The target antigen is unknown.

Findings and caveats of the study: In all cases, repertoires were sampled only after the peak T cell response. Possibly, clonal diversity was underestimated; donors were largely white British and included more females. Across spike, vaccine-associated CD4 TCRs were found, dominant at 160-218 and 743-854.

The source of this sequence is an adult in good health. The sample consisted of peripheral blood, taken on day 0 of AZD1222 vaccination.

Here the CDR3 DNA reads TGTGCCAGCAGCTTGGGGACGGATAATGGCTACACCTTC. It is translated as CASSLGTDNGYTF. J is TRBJ1-2 and V is TRBV5-5; unclear D gene. V was shortened by 0 bases and J by 6 bases, with 9 bases between the two germline ends. The CDR3 sequence is 13 residues long. Germline CDR1 and CDR2: SGHKS and YYEKEE (reference sequence). The full variable domain, in which reference TRBV5-5 and TRBJ1-2 provide the parts outside the CDR3, is DAGVTQSPTHLIKTRGQQVTLRCSPISGHKSVSWYQQVLGQGPQFIFQYYEKEERGRGNFPDRFSARQFPNYSSELNVNALLLGDSALYLCASSLGTDNGYTFGSGTRLTVV.